A single sample gave rise to the 13 T cell receptor beta chains below, sequenced in a study of OX40 agonist ivuxolimab in advanced cancers. TCRdb's table, derived via immunoSEQ multiplex PCR, lists solely in-frame clones and lacks some. The sample shows fewer than 85,000 clones, just under 90% of them seen only once. The source material was CD4+ or CD8+ T cells sorted from blood, sampled in a trial of the OX40 agonist ivuxolimab. Source of these receptors: an adult with an advanced solid tumor such as melanoma, head and neck, liver or kidney cancer.

CDR3 nucleotides: TGTGCCAGCAGTTTAACAGGGGGACCCAATCAGCCCCAGCATTTT. It yields the protein CASSLTGGPNQPQHF. The rearrangement links TRBV27 to TRBJ1-5, with 8 nucleotides matching TRBD1. The CDR3 consists of 15 residues. V shed 2 bases, J shed 3 bases, and the junction held 3 bases outside the gene matches. CDR1 is MNHEY, CDR2 SMNVEV, per germline (reference sequence).

The J gene is TRBJ2-5, the V gene TRBV11-2; D gene unclear. With 3 bases removed from V and 0 bases from J, the gap between germline ends came to 2 bases. The CDR3 loop spans 12 amino acids. Germline CDR1 reads SGHAT; CDR2 reads FQNNGV. The CDR3 DNA sequence: TGTGCCAGCAGCTTGTACCAAGAGACCCAGTACTTC. It encodes CASSLYQETQYF.

The chain is built from TRBV19 and TRBJ2-1; no definite D call. The V end lost 5 bases, the J end lost 8 bases, and 13 bases lay between the germline ends. Germline loops: CDR1 LNHDA, CDR2 SQIVND (reference sequence). The CDR3 has 13 residues. The DNA for the CDR3 is TGTGCCAGTAGTGTCCCACCGTGGGATGAGCAGTTCTTC. Its protein product is CASSVPPWDEQFF.

The gene calls are TRBV9 and TRBJ2-7; TRBD2 is a possible D gene (6 bases). The V gene lost 4 bases and the J gene lost 7 bases, with 21 bases spanning the gap. CDR1 is SGDLS and CDR2 is YYNGEE in the germline V gene. The CDR3 totals 15 residues. The CDR3 sequence is CASSPNEGLPREQYF. The CDR3 region has the DNA TGTGCCAGCAGCCCGAACGAGGGACTTCCTAGGGAGCAGTACTTC. The full variable domain, its missing parts supplied by reference TRBV9 and TRBJ2-7, is DSGVTQTPKHLITATGQRVTLRCSPRSGDLSVYWYQQSLDQGLQFLIQYYNGEERAKGNILERFSAQQFPDLHSELNLSSLELGDSALYFCASSPNEGLPREQYFGPGTRLTVT.

J is TRBJ2-3 and V is TRBV5-1, with D perhaps matching TRBD1 or TRBD2 (5 bases each). The CDR3 runs 16 residues. Germline values: CDR1 SGHRS, CDR2 YFSETQ. V shed 4 bases and J shed 6 bases, with 21 bases lying between them. For the CDR3, the DNA is TGCGCCAGCAGCAGCAACCGGGACCGAGGCAGGGATACGCAGTATTTT. It specifies CASSSNRDRGRDTQYF.

The chain has TRBV6-1 and TRBJ1-2; D may be TRBD1 (6 bases). V dropped 0 bases and J dropped 4 bases, with 12 bases sitting between them. The CDR3 loop spans 15 amino acids. Germline CDR1 MNHNS, CDR2 SASEGT. CDR3 amino acids: CASSEAGQSVYGYTF. The CDR3 DNA is TGTGCCAGCAGTGAAGCTGGACAGAGCGTCTATGGCTACACCTTC.

The genes are TRBV7-9 and TRBJ2-1; D remains ambiguous. Germline CDR1 and CDR2: SEHNR and FQNEAQ (reference sequence). The CDR3 totals 11 residues. Trimming took 1 base from V and 10 from J, leaving 5 bases between them. CDR3 region: CASSLVGEQFF. CDR3 nucleotides: TGTGCCAGCAGCTTAGTTGGCGAGCAGTTCTTC.

The chain has TRBV5-1 and TRBJ2-1; D is unresolved. With 2 bases removed from V and 6 bases from J, the gap between germline ends came to 3 bases. This CDR3 is built from 11 residues. Per the germline V gene, CDR1 is SGHRS and CDR2 is YFSETQ. CDR3 region: CASSLGNEQFF. CDR3 sequence (DNA): TGCGCCAGCAGCTTAGGCAATGAGCAGTTCTTC. The full variable domain, with the rest looked up from reference TRBV5-1 and TRBJ2-1, is KAGVTQTPRYLIKTRGQQVTLSCSPISGHRSVSWYQQTPGQGLQFLFEYFSETQRNKGNFPGRFSGRQFSNSRSEMNVSTLELGDSALYLCASSLGNEQFFGPGTRLTVL.

The chain uses TRBV19 and TRBJ2-7, with D possibly matching TRBD2 (6 bases). V lost 1 base to trimming and J lost 5 bases, with 12 bases between them. Germline V gives CDR1 LNHDA, CDR2 SQIVND (reference sequence). CDR3 length: 14 amino acids. The CDR3: CASSIGSGGNEQYF. CDR3 nucleotides: TGTGCCAGTAGTATAGGTAGCGGCGGGAACGAGCAGTACTTC.

The V gene is TRBV7-9, the J gene TRBJ1-2; perhaps TRBD1 as D (5 bases). V lost 4 bases and J 4 bases, leaving 10 bases between the germline ends. The CDR3 is 13 amino acids. The germline V gene has CDR1 SEHNR and CDR2 FQNEAQ (reference sequence). The CDR3 coding sequence is TGTGCCAGCAGCTCAACAGGATTCTATGGCTACACCTTC. Its translation is CASSSTGFYGYTF.

The CDR3, as DNA: TGTGCCAGCATAACAGCCTCTGGGGCCAACGTCCTGACTTTC. Its translation: CASITASGANVLTF. V gene TRBV2 combines with J gene TRBJ2-6; no clear D gene. The CDR3 sequence is 14 residues long. Between the trimmed V and J ends, which lost 7 bases and 0 bases, there was a span of 7 bases. Germline loops: CDR1 SNHLY, CDR2 FYNNEI.

The V call is TRBV5-4, the J call TRBJ2-1; 11 nucleotides line up with TRBD1. The CDR3 runs to 16 residues. Germline V gene lookup returns CDR1 SGHNT and CDR2 YYREEE (reference sequence). Trimming cost V 3 bases and J 3 bases; bases outside gene matches: 5. This chain's CDR3 is CASSWSGTGGYNEQFF. DNA for the CDR3: TGTGCCAGCAGCTGGAGCGGGACAGGGGGCTACAATGAGCAGTTCTTC.

The rearrangement joins TRBV27 to TRBJ1-2; 7 positions agree with TRBD1. J was trimmed by 4 bases and V by 5 bases; bases with no gene match: 4. This CDR3 is built from 13 residues. In germline, CDR1 is MNHEY, CDR2 SMNVEV (reference sequence). Here the CDR3 DNA reads TGTGCCAGCAGTCTACGGACAGGCTATGGCTACACCTTC. Translating gives CASSLRTGYGYTF.